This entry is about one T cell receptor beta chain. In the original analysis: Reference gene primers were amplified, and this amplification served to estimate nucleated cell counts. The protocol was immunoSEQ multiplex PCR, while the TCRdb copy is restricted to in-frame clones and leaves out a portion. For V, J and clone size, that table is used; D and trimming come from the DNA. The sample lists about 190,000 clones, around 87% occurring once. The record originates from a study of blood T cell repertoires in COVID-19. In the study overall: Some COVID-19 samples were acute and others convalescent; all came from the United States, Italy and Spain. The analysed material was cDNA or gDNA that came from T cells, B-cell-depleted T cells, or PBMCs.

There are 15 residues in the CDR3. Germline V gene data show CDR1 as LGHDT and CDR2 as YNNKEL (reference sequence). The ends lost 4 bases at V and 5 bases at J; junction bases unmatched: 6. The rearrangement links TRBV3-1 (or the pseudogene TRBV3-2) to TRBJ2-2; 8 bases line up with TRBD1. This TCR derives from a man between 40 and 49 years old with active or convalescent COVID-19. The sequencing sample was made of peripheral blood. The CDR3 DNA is TGTGCCAGCAGCCCCCAGGGGGCGTGGACCGGGGAGCTGTTTTTT. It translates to CASSPQGAWTGELFF.